This T cell receptor beta chain was retrieved from a study of Ad26.COV2.S vaccination and SARS-CoV-2 variants. Findings and caveats of the study: Total responses of T cells may have been underestimated by the analyses of TCR breadth and depth. Substantial breadth was reportedly displayed by spike-specific CD8+ and CD4+ T cell responses after vaccination.

Regarding treatment: some 20 received Ad26.COV2.S at low or high dose, single or two shots; roughly 5 received placebo; per-sample allocation not given. Sampling was done on day 63 after the first vaccine or placebo injection. In germline, CDR1 is LNHDA, CDR2 SQIVND (reference sequence). This CDR3 comprises 15 residues. The junction had 9 bases not matched to a gene; V was cut back by 8 bases and J by 4 bases. As concerns this clone: Its antigen is unknown.

Data came from immunoSEQ multiplex PCR; TCRdb stores just in-frame clones and leaves some out. The sample includes 380,000 or so clones, about four fifths of them seen just once. The specimen was peripheral blood, collected in a trial of Ad26.COV2.S vaccine versus placebo. The TCR originated in a person between 18 and 65 years old who received the Ad26.COV2.S COVID-19 vaccine or a placebo. The chain joins TRBV19 to TRBJ1-1; 11 bases line up with TRBD1. CDR3 bases: TGTGCCAGTCAGGGGACAGGGGGTTCAGTCACTGAAGCTTTCTTT. Residues: CASQGTGGSVTEAFF.